This T cell receptor (beta chain) came from a study of OX40 agonist ivuxolimab in advanced cancers. Study-wide findings and caveats: Partial responders at 0.1-3.0 mg/kg had among the lowest clonal expansion.

Sequencing used immunoSEQ multiplex PCR; TCRdb keeps in-frame clones, though not all of them. Of roughly 92,000 clones in the sample, roughly 89% were seen once. Notes on this clone: Its matching antigen is unknown.

The ends were cut back, 8 bases at V and 6 bases at J, with 23 bases in the middle. CDR1 and CDR2 from the germline V gene are MNHEY and SVGAGI. This CDR3 has 15 residues. The chain carries TRBV6-5 and TRBJ2-7; no definite D call. Sequenced material: CD4+ or CD8+ T cells sorted from blood, taken in a trial of the OX40 agonist ivuxolimab. The sequence came from an adult with an advanced solid tumor such as melanoma, head and neck, liver or kidney cancer. The CDR3 region has the DNA TGTGCCAGCGGACGTACGGGCCCTTCGGGCCCCGAGCAGTACTTC. Translation gives CASGRTGPSGPEQYF.